This T cell receptor (beta chain) was captured in a study of shared clonotypes between healthy human individuals. General study findings and limits: Naive subsets tended to show greater estimated richness than memory subsets. Non-shared clonotypes showed lower generation probabilities than clonotypes common to all four donors.

In the case of this clone: Its antigen remains unknown.

Germline values: CDR1 MDHEN, CDR2 SYDVKM. The CDR3 is made up of 17 amino acids. Trimming removed 5 bases from V and 4 bases from J, with 21 bases in between. The assay was run at deep level. Sorted subsets were amplified in replicate PCRs using approximately 200 ng DNA, 30,000 to 35,000 T cell genomes. Using immunoSEQ multiplex PCR, the repertoire was profiled, and TCRdb retains in-frame clones only, with some absent. The sample includes 2 million to 3 million clones, 93% of them seen just once. The rearrangement uses TRBV28 and TRBJ1-5, with a tentative D call TRBD1 (5 bases). The material sequenced was naive CD4+ T cells from PBMCs. Sample subset: CD45RA+ positively selected. This clonotype originated in a man between 18 and 29 years old in good health. Some clones in this sample may be carry-over from other donors' samples. The CDR3 is CASSTILNRRQNQPQHF. CDR3 sequence (DNA): TGTGCCAGCAGTACAATCCTCAACAGGAGACAAAATCAGCCCCAGCATTTT.